These 21 T cell receptor beta chains share one sample of origin, sequenced in a study of shared clonotypes between healthy human individuals. Naive CD8 isolation took CD45RO-negative cells positively selected for CCR7 and excluded terminally differentiated effector memory CD45RA+ cells. TCRdb's copy holds only in-frame clones and misses some; the assay was immunoSEQ multiplex PCR. The table lists about 2.1 million clones, roughly 91% of them singletons, with roughly 1.8% in the top ten. Sequenced sample: naive CD8+ T cells from PBMCs. The receptors were gathered from a man aged 18-30 years in good health. Some clones in this sample may be carry-over from other donors' samples.

This clone was observed once. This sequence joins TRBV2 and TRBJ1-1, with a weak D call TRBD1 (5 bases). Trimming cost V 3 bases and J 0 bases, with 17 bases left between them. Germline V gives CDR1 SNHLY, CDR2 FYNNEI. The CDR3 length is 17 residues. CDR3: CASSDFLGVVMNTEAFF. CDR3 DNA sequence: TGTGCCAGCAGTGATTTTCTGGGGGTGGTTATGAACACTGAAGCTTTCTTT.

The chain has TRBV7-9 and TRBJ1-1; perhaps TRBD1 as D (5 bases). CDR3 length equals 13 residues. Trimming removed 5 bases at V and 4 bases at J, with 11 bases between. Germline V gene lookup returns CDR1 SEHNR and CDR2 FQNEAQ (reference sequence). CDR3 nucleotide sequence: TGTGCCAGCAGCGGCAGGGTTTTCACTGAAGCTTTCTTT. This gives the protein CASSGRVFTEAFF.

The V call is TRBV7-6, the J call TRBJ2-3; 8 nucleotides line up with TRBD2. Looked up from germline, CDR1 is SGHVS and CDR2 is FNYEAQ. V was pared by 4 bases and J by 2 bases, with 5 bases of the junction left unmatched. This CDR3 spans 15 amino acids. The CDR3 loop reads CASSSLAALTDTQYF. The CDR3 coding sequence is TGTGCCAGCAGCTCACTAGCGGCCCTCACAGATACGCAGTATTTT.

The CDR3 DNA reads TGTGCCAGCAGTGAAGCATTACAGCGAGCCTACGAGCAGTACTTC. Translation: CASSEALQRAYEQYF. The chain combines TRBV2 with TRBJ2-7, with D uncertain. This CDR3 comprises 15 residues. Germline lookup yields CDR1 SNHLY and CDR2 FYNNEI. The ends were cut back, 0 bases at V and 2 bases at J, with 11 bases in the middle.

As regards this clone: The same CDR3 is also encoded by other DNA sequences in this sample. The chain carries TRBV7-8 and TRBJ2-2; unclear D gene. The CDR3 spans 14 residues. Germline assignment: CDR1 SGHVS and CDR2 FQNEAQ. The ends were cut back, 1 base at V and 7 bases at J, with 10 bases in the middle. The CDR3 protein is CASSLVRGSGELFF. CDR3 sequence (DNA): TGTGCCAGCAGCTTAGTCCGCGGAAGCGGGGAGCTGTTTTTT.

The CDR3 loop is CASSIILSGELFF. The CDR3 DNA sequence: TGTGCCAGTAGTATAATATTATCCGGGGAGCTGTTTTTT. The J gene is TRBJ2-2, the V gene TRBV19; no firm D call. CDR3 length equals 13 residues. Trimming removed 2 bases at V and 6 bases at J, with 7 bases between. Per the germline V gene, CDR1 is LNHDA and CDR2 is SQIVND (reference sequence). The entire variable domain, with the rest obtained from reference TRBV19 and TRBJ2-2, is as follows: DGGITQSPKYLFRKEGQNVTLSCEQNLNHDAMYWYRQDPGQGLRLIYYSQIVNDFQKGDIAEGYSVSREKKESFPLTVTSAQKNPTAFYLCASSIILSGELFFGEGSRLTVL.

Remarks on this clone: Other DNA sequences of this sample code for an identical CDR3. The chain links TRBV7-9 to TRBJ2-7; 8 bases align to TRBD1. Germline V gene sequence: CDR1 SEHNR, CDR2 FQNEAQ (reference sequence). After removal of 5 bases from V and 3 bases from J, the junction contained 6 bases not matched to a gene. The CDR3 spans 14 residues. This CDR3 is CASSPRQGSYEQYF. In DNA, the CDR3 is TGTGCCAGCAGCCCCCGACAGGGGAGCTACGAGCAGTACTTC.

This chain connects TRBV4-3 to TRBJ2-3, with D unresolved. The germline CDR1 and CDR2 sequences are LGHNA and YSLEER. The V and J ends lost 1 base and 4 bases respectively, with 9 bases between them. CDR3 size: 14 residues. The CDR3 nucleotides are TGCGCCAGCAGCCAAGTCCGGACGGCAGATACGCAGTATTTT. Translating it yields CASSQVRTADTQYF.

V usage is TRBV5-1 and J usage is TRBJ1-5; D is perhaps TRBD1 (5 bases). The CDR3 is 15 amino acids. Germline-derived CDR1 and CDR2 are SGHRS and YFSETQ. V lost 2 bases and J 6 bases, leaving 15 bases between the germline ends. The CDR3 region is CASSFGGFEGQPQHF. DNA for the CDR3: TGCGCCAGCAGCTTCGGGGGATTTGAAGGTCAGCCCCAGCATTTT.

This clone was observed once. This chain connects TRBV25-1 to TRBJ2-2; the D gene could be TRBD1 or TRBD2 (5 bases each). CDR3 size: 18 residues. Between the trimmed V and J ends, which lost 4 bases and 3 bases, there was a span of 21 bases. CDR1 is MGHDK, CDR2 SYGVNS, per germline. Here the CDR3 reads CASSGHRDGATDTGELFF. CDR3 bases: TGTGCCAGCAGTGGACACCGGGACGGCGCTACCGACACCGGGGAGCTGTTTTTT. Full variable domain (rest looked up from reference TRBV25-1 and TRBJ2-2): EADIYQTPRYLVIGTGKKITLECSQTMGHDKMYWYQQDPGMELHLIHYSYGVNSTEKGDLSSESTVSRIRTEHFPLTLESARPSHTSQYLCASSGHRDGATDTGELFFGEGSRLTVL.

The chain links TRBV7-6 to TRBJ1-1; D remains ambiguous. V lost 4 bases, J lost 1 base, and 10 bases lay in between. The CDR3 sequence is 14 residues long. The V gene's germline CDR1 is SGHVS and CDR2 FNYEAQ. This chain's CDR3 is CASSSGLGNTEAFF. As DNA, the CDR3 is TGTGCCAGCAGCTCCGGATTGGGGAACACTGAAGCTTTCTTT. The full variable domain, in which reference TRBV7-6 and TRBJ1-1 provide the parts outside the CDR3, is GAGVSQSPRYKVTKRGQDVALRCDPISGHVSLYWYRQALGQGPEFLTYFNYEAQQDKSGLPNDRFSAERPEGSISTLTIQRTEQRDSAMYRCASSSGLGNTEAFFGQGTRLTVV.

This chain links TRBV28 with TRBJ2-2, with 7 bases lining up with TRBD1. Germline V gene sequence: CDR1 MDHEN, CDR2 SYDVKM. This CDR3 region has 17 residues. Unmatched junction bases numbered 9, after V lost 2 bases and J lost 3 bases. The CDR3 protein is CASSLTRQGFDTGELFF. The CDR3, as DNA: TGTGCCAGCAGTTTAACCCGACAGGGTTTCGACACCGGGGAGCTGTTTTTT. The full variable domain, in which reference TRBV28 and TRBJ2-2 provide the parts outside the CDR3, is DVKVTQSSRYLVKRTGEKVFLECVQDMDHENMFWYRQDPGLGLRLIYFSYDVKMKEKGDIPEGYSVSREKKERFSLILESASTNQTSMYLCASSLTRQGFDTGELFFGEGSRLTVL.

This chain joins TRBV28 and TRBJ1-4; TRBD1 agrees at 12 bases. The CDR3 sequence is 20 residues long. Trimming at V came to 5 bases and at J to 7 bases, leaving 20 bases not matched to a gene. CDR1 and CDR2 from the germline V gene are MDHEN and SYDVKM. The CDR3 nucleotides are TGTGCCAGCAGTGCCTATACCGGGACAGGGGGCGAAATGTGGAGTGAAAAACTGTTTTTT. This gives the protein CASSAYTGTGGEMWSEKLFF.

The chain is built from TRBV7-6 and TRBJ2-6; no reliable D call. Between the trimmed V and J ends, which lost 0 bases and 1 base, there was a span of 7 bases. The CDR3 has 16 amino acids. Germline CDR1 reads SGHVS; CDR2 reads FNYEAQ. The CDR3 DNA follows: TGTGCCAGCAGCTTAGCGGAAGGGTCTGGGGCCAACGTCCTGACTTTC. It specifies CASSLAEGSGANVLTF.

This rearrangement joins TRBV2 to TRBJ1-2; D gene unclear. V lost 8 bases to trimming and J lost 6 bases, with 10 bases between them. The CDR3 runs to 11 residues. Germline assignment: CDR1 SNHLY and CDR2 FYNNEI. The CDR3 sequence: CASSPGNGYTF. The DNA for the CDR3 is TGTGCCAGCTCGCCTGGAAATGGCTACACCTTC.

This clone was counted a single time. The chain is built from TRBV7-9 and TRBJ1-2; perhaps TRBD1 as D (5 bases). Trimming pared 5 bases from V and 6 bases from J, leaving 19 bases between. The CDR3 spans 15 residues. The germline V gene has CDR1 SEHNR and CDR2 FQNEAQ (reference sequence). The CDR3 loop is CASSQPVAVRDGYTF. CDR3 nucleotides: TGTGCCAGCAGCCAACCTGTCGCGGTCAGGGATGGCTACACCTTC.

The chain employs TRBV7-3 and TRBJ2-7, with D possibly being TRBD1 (6 bases). Per the germline V gene, CDR1 is SGHTA and CDR2 is FQGTGA. There are 13 residues in the CDR3. The V end was cut by 11 bases, the J end by 0 bases, with 14 bases between. CDR3 in amino acids: CAVRGGGSYEQYF. In DNA form, the CDR3 reads TGTGCCGTCAGGGGCGGCGGCTCCTACGAGCAGTACTTC.

The gene calls are TRBV5-6 and TRBJ1-3; possible D gene TRBD1, 5 bases. Germline CDR1 SGHDT, CDR2 YYEEEE. V gave up 1 base and J gave up 4 bases, with 9 bases separating them. The CDR3 has 14 amino acids. The CDR3 bases are TGTGCCAGCAGCTTGAGGGACGGAGGAAACACCATATATTTT. This translates into CASSLRDGGNTIYF.

The rearrangement joins TRBV6-1 to TRBJ2-7; no clear D. The CDR3 spans 17 residues. Germline CDR1 reads MNHNS; CDR2 reads SASEGT. The V end was cut by 0 bases, the J end by 7 bases, with 22 bases between. The CDR3 is CASSEAAADESQLEQYF. The DNA for the CDR3 is TGTGCCAGCAGTGAAGCCGCGGCAGATGAAAGCCAGCTGGAGCAGTACTTC.

The CDR3 loop is CASSFLHEQYF. The DNA of the CDR3 is TGTGCCAGCAGTTTTCTCCACGAGCAGTACTTC. V is TRBV28 and J is TRBJ2-7; D is uncertain. Germline CDR1 and CDR2: MDHEN and SYDVKM. V lost 3 bases and J lost 5, with 5 bases in between. The CDR3 is 11 residues long. The variable domain in full, with the rest retrieved from reference TRBV28 and TRBJ2-7, is DVKVTQSSRYLVKRTGEKVFLECVQDMDHENMFWYRQDPGLGLRLIYFSYDVKMKEKGDIPEGYSVSREKKERFSLILESASTNQTSMYLCASSFLHEQYFGPGTRLTVT.

The chain employs TRBV28 and TRBJ2-5; 7 nucleotides agree with TRBD1. This CDR3 has 16 amino acids. V gave up 5 bases and J gave up 5 bases; unmatched junction bases: 14. Germline values: CDR1 MDHEN, CDR2 SYDVKM. The CDR3 sequence is CASSLRDREYGETQYF. In nucleotides, the CDR3 is TGTGCCAGCAGTCTACGCGACAGGGAGTATGGTGAGACCCAGTACTTC.